These 20 T cell receptor beta chains share one sample of origin, sequenced in a study of Graves' ophthalmopathy and Graves' hyperthyroidism (dated by TCRdb to the late 2010s). Sequencing instrument: Illumina HiSeq 2000. TCR beta CDR3 regions were amplified from RNA transcripts for repertoire sequencing. HTBI primers and the Qiagen OneStep RT-PCR kit were used in a first-round RT-PCR, which was followed by a second-round multiplex PCR, size selection and purification. TCRdb handled the public reads itself, with Q25 trimming in fastp and clone calling in MiXCR, and kept productive beta chains. CDR3 protein sequences are deduplicated, and each keeps its most common genes and DNA. In this sample the table shows about 740,000 distinct CDR3 sequences, 35% to 50% of which occur a single time. Clones ranked in the top ten supply approximately 43% of the sample. Sequenced input: peripheral blood. These receptors were collected from an adult man with Graves' ophthalmopathy.

The V and J genes are TRBV7-2 and TRBJ1-1; TRBD1 might be the D (5 bases). This CDR3 spans 16 amino acids. With 7 bases removed from V and 0 bases from J, the gap between germline ends came to 18 bases. Germline values: CDR1 SGHTA, CDR2 FQGNSA. CDR3 loop: CASTLPPDSLNTEAFF. In DNA form, the CDR3 reads TGTGCCAGCACCCTCCCCCCAGACAGTTTGAACACTGAAGCTTTCTTT.

This clonotype was observed many times. This chain links TRBV7-8 with TRBJ1-6, with a possible D match to TRBD1 (6 bases). Germline-derived CDR1 and CDR2 are SGHVS and FQNEAQ. CDR3 length equals 16 residues. With 4 bases removed from V and 6 bases from J, the gap between germline ends came to 16 bases. Written as DNA, the CDR3 is TGTGCCAGCAGCTCACGGGGGGGCGGGAGTAATTCACCCCTCCACTTT. This gives the protein CASSSRGGGSNSPLHF.

This clonotype was counted only a few times. This rearrangement joins TRBV15 to TRBJ1-2; maybe TRBD1 (5 bases). Trimming shortened V by 1 base and J by 3 bases, and 9 bases separated the two germline ends. The CDR3 totals 14 residues. CDR1 and CDR2 from the germline V gene are LNHNV and YYDKDF (reference sequence). Here the CDR3 reads CATSRVGADYGYTF. As DNA, the CDR3 is TGTGCCACCAGCAGAGTAGGGGCAGACTATGGCTACACCTTC.

The chain couples TRBV7-9 to TRBJ1-3; no firm D call. Trimming took off 6 bases at V and 0 bases at J, with 12 bases between the two ends. The germline V gene has CDR1 SEHNR and CDR2 FQNEAQ (reference sequence). This CDR3 comprises 15 residues. The CDR3, as DNA: TGTGCCAGCAGGGCCGGGTCTTCCTCTGGAAACACCATATATTTT. Translated, it gives CASRAGSSSGNTIYF.

The gene calls are TRBV6-2 or TRBV6-3 and TRBJ2-7, with a tentative D call TRBD2 (5 bases). From germline, CDR1 is MNHEY and CDR2 SVGEGT. The V gene lost 7 bases and the J gene lost 3 bases, with 7 bases spanning the gap. The CDR3 has 11 amino acids. The CDR3 loop reads CASTRDYEQYF. CDR3 coding DNA: TGTGCCAGCACGAGGGACTACGAGCAGTACTTC.

This clonotype was counted between two and nine times. The genes are TRBV11-1 and TRBJ2-7, with 11 bases fitting TRBD1. In germline, CDR1 is SGHAT, CDR2 FQDESV (reference sequence). Germline trimming cut 5 bases from V and 2 bases from J; bases unmatched to any gene: 5. This CDR3 region has 15 residues. This CDR3 reads CASSPGQGAPYEQYF. Written as DNA, the CDR3 is TGTGCCAGCAGCCCAGGACAGGGGGCCCCCTACGAGCAGTACTTC.

For this clonotype: An end of the junction differs from the germline gene, which may be a read error. This sequence joins TRBV19 and TRBJ1-2; D is perhaps TRBD1 (6 bases). Germline assignment: CDR1 LNHDA and CDR2 SQIVND (reference sequence). This CDR3 has 14 residues. The CDR3 protein is CATSRQEVADGYTF. CDR3 coding DNA: TGTGCCACTAGTAGACAGGAAGTTGCTGATGGCTACACCTTC. Using reference TRBV19 and TRBJ1-2 for the parts outside the CDR3, the full variable domain is DGGITQSPKYLFRKEGQNVTLSCEQNLNHDAMYWYRQDPGQGLRLIYYSQIVNDFQKGDIAEGYSVSREKKESFPLTVTSAQKNPTAFYLCATSRQEVADGYTFGSGTRLTVV.

The chain couples TRBV5-4 to TRBJ2-5; TRBD2 matches at 13 bases. The length of the CDR3 is 16 residues. The V gene's germline CDR1 is SGHNT and CDR2 YYREEE (reference sequence). The V gene end was trimmed by 3 bases and the J gene end by 2 bases; junction bases not matched to a gene: 4. In nucleotides, the CDR3 is TGTGCCAGCAGCTGGGGACTAGCGGGACCTCAAGAGACCCAGTACTTC. This sequence encodes CASSWGLAGPQETQYF.

This chain connects TRBV6-5 to TRBJ2-7, with TRBD2 as a possible D gene (5 bases). CDR1 is MNHEY, CDR2 SVGAGI, per germline. The CDR3 contains 16 residues. V lost 4 bases to trimming and J lost 2 bases, with 18 bases between them. CDR3 coding DNA: TGTGCCAGCAGTTCCATTGGAGAAGAGGGCGCCTACGAGCAGTACTTC. It translates to CASSSIGEEGAYEQYF.

The rearrangement links TRBV5-4 to TRBJ1-1, with a weak D call TRBD1 (5 bases). Germline V gene sequence: CDR1 SGHNT, CDR2 YYREEE (reference sequence). V gave up 5 bases and J gave up 9 bases, with 11 bases separating them. The CDR3 spans 11 residues. CDR3 sequence (DNA): TGTGCCAGCAGTCATGCGGGGCAAGCTTTCTTT. It codes for CASSHAGQAFF.

This chain connects TRBV25-1 to TRBJ1-5; D is perhaps TRBD1 (5 bases). V was trimmed by 3 bases and J by 2 bases, leaving 17 bases between them. The CDR3 is made up of 17 amino acids. CDR1 is MGHDK and CDR2 is SYGVNS in the germline V gene. CDR3 sequence: CASSDRLLRGGNQPQHF. For the CDR3, the DNA is TGTGCCAGCAGTGACCGACTCCTACGAGGGGGCAATCAGCCCCAGCATTTT.

The chain employs TRBV19 and TRBJ2-7; a possible D gene is TRBD1 (6 bases). Germline lookup yields CDR1 LNHDA and CDR2 SQIVND (reference sequence). The CDR3 contains 15 residues. V lost 5 bases and J lost 9, with 23 bases in between. CDR3 sequence reads: CASSPFQGRRNGQYF. DNA of the CDR3: TGTGCCAGTAGTCCCTTCCAGGGGAGAAGGAACGGGCAGTACTTC.

As regards this clonotype: One end of the junction does not line up with germline, which may come from a read error. The rearrangement uses TRBV25-1 and TRBJ2-2; 8 positions agree with TRBD2. Germline values: CDR1 MGHDK, CDR2 SYGVNS. The CDR3 totals 16 residues. The CDR3 loop is CSAEKAGAMTAGELFF. The DNA for the CDR3 is TGCAGTGCGGAAAAAGCGGGAGCTATGACGGCCGGGGAGCTGTTTTTT.

This clonotype was detected ten times or more. This chain connects TRBV2 to TRBJ1-1; D uncertain. The germline V gene encodes CDR1 SNHLY and CDR2 FYNNEI. The V gene lost 4 bases and the J gene lost 5 bases, with 8 bases spanning the gap. The CDR3 runs 12 residues. CDR3 sequence (DNA): TGTGCCAGCAGTGCGGGGAGAACTGAAGCTTTCTTT. Protein: CASSAGRTEAFF.

The V and J genes are TRBV3-1 and TRBJ1-1; TRBD1 might be the D (6 bases). The CDR3 extends over 14 amino acids. V was pared by 3 bases and J by 2 bases, with 10 bases between. Looked up from germline, CDR1 is LGHDT and CDR2 is YNNKEL (reference sequence). The CDR3 region has the DNA TGTGCCAGCAGCCACAGGGGCGAAAACACTGAAGCTTTCTTT. It encodes CASSHRGENTEAFF.

Ten or more counts support this clonotype. The V and J genes are TRBV5-1 and TRBJ2-7; D unclear. The CDR3 has 11 residues. The germline V gene has CDR1 SGHRS and CDR2 YFSETQ. V gave up 5 bases and J gave up 3 bases, with 6 bases separating them. The DNA for the CDR3 is TGCGCCAGCAGAGGAAACTACGAGCAGTACTTC. Protein sequence: CASRGNYEQYF.

Points on this clonotype: This may be a read error: a much more frequent sequence differs by one nucleotide. The chain has TRBV10-3 and TRBJ2-2, with 7 positions matching TRBD2. The CDR3 loop spans 15 amino acids. Germline CDR1 is ENHRY and CDR2 is SYGVKD. The CDR3 sequence: CAVSLAGDGTGELFF. CDR3 DNA sequence: TGTGCCGTCAGTTTGGCGGGAGACGGCACCGGGGAGCTGTTTTTT.

This clonotype has at least ten counts. V usage is TRBV15 and J usage is TRBJ1-6; possible D gene TRBD1, 5 bases. Looked up from germline, CDR1 is LNHNV and CDR2 is YYDKDF (reference sequence). CDR3 size: 16 residues. V dropped 0 bases and J dropped 6 bases, with 12 bases sitting between them. The CDR3 DNA is TGTGCCACCAGCAGAGATGGGGCAGAAACTAATTCACCCCTCCACTTT. This encodes CATSRDGAETNSPLHF. The full variable domain, completed using reference TRBV15 and TRBJ1-6, is DAMVIQNPRYQVTQFGKPVTLSCSQTLNHNVMYWYQQKSSQAPKLLFHYYDKDFNNEADTPDNFQSRRPNTSFCFLDIRSPGLGDTAMYLCATSRDGAETNSPLHFGNGTRLTVT.

In this sample, this clonotype turned up a few times. The chain links TRBV7-9 to TRBJ2-5; the D gene is possibly TRBD1 (5 bases). From germline, CDR1 is SEHNR and CDR2 FQNEAQ (reference sequence). This CDR3 contains 14 residues. Trimming took 5 bases from V and 5 from J, leaving 15 bases between them. The CDR3 coding sequence is TGTGCCAGCAGCCACGGCCCAGGGCTTGAGACCCAGTACTTC. Amino acid sequence: CASSHGPGLETQYF.

Regarding this clonotype: A much larger clone differs from this one at a single base, so this may be a read error. V is TRBV19 and J is TRBJ1-5; 10 bases are a match to TRBD1. The CDR3 runs 14 residues. Germline CDR1 LNHDA, CDR2 SQIVND (reference sequence). The CDR3 nucleotides are TGTGTCAGTAGTATGGGACAGGGGTCTCAGCCCCAGCATTTT. Amino acids: CVSSMGQGSQPQHF.